This TCR beta chain was captured in a study of shared clonotypes between healthy human individuals (dated by TCRdb to the early 2020s). With regard to the full study: The cohort comprised a couple of women and three men aged 18 to 49 years. Per donor, three plates each were used for CD4 naive and CD4 memory, two for CD8 naive, and one for CD8 memory. To increase sequencing depth and limit assay-specific biases, TCR repertoire library preparation and sequencing were carried out by different laboratories using diverse techniques. Per donor, leukapheresis produced somewhere between about 0.85 and 9.5 billion PBMCs. To estimate repertoire size and how much clonotypes are shared between individuals, the study performed deep sequencing of blood TCR repertoires from a handful of healthy adults.

Healthy HIV-negative adults with no recently reported acute infections or vaccinations were included as donors. All donors were Caucasian adults living in Nashville, Tennessee, USA. Magnetic negative selection was used to enrich CD4+ T cells, after which naive cells were positively selected on CD45RA and the negative fraction became the memory subset. Blood was collected by leukapheresis, and PBMCs were isolated by Ficoll-Histopaque density gradient centrifugation and then cryopreserved in liquid nitrogen vapor phase. Analytical flow cytometry was used to check the purity and quantity of every magnetically sorted T cell population. Genomic DNA was isolated from every sorted fraction and measured by UV absorbance on a Nanodrop 2000c. Results and caveats for the whole study, not just this receptor: Across a handful of donors, 4.5% to 6.5% of naive CD4, approximately 4% of naive CD8, 2.3% of memory CD4, and 0.4% to 0.45% of memory CD8 clonotypes were shared. Sampling was restricted to blood, and TCR repertoires in tissue are likely to differ from TCR repertoires in blood. Rarefaction of sorted-subset datasets indicated incomplete sequencing despite the large sequencing depth. Based on pairwise subsampling, the degree of clonotype sharing among donors was expected to be affected by sequencing depth. Clonotypes shared by all four sorted-subset donors showed higher generation probabilities than non-shared clonotypes. The genetic and exposure-history diversity represented was limited by the small number of donors. Naive subsets generally had larger estimated clonotype richness than memory subsets did.

TCR CDR3 regions were amplified from genomic DNA by multiplex PCR using the deep immunoSEQ assay. Genomic DNA extracted from each cell subset was distributed evenly over all wells of several immunoSEQ 96-well plates, and each plate served as one replicate. Each replicate PCR for sorted subsets received about 180 ng genomic DNA, equal to about 30,000 T cell genomes. Purified libraries were quantified with a Qubit 3.0 fluorometer, sized on a Bioanalyzer 2100, and re-quantified with the KAPA Library Quantification kit. Each immunoSEQ 96-well plate was sequenced on its own single-read 150-cycle Illumina NextSeq 550 flow cell. Under the source paper's analysis protocol: Because the immunoSEQ output included only junctional sequences and no quality scores, the filtering could not be the same as the filtering used for full-length reads. To assign V/J genes and CDR3, sequences were annotated using PyIR, a Python wrapper for IgBLAST v1.9, with IMGT germline references. Any read was removed if the V/J assignment was weak (E-value above 1e-6), the CDR3 was missing, or the read contained stop codons, out-of-frame junctions, or ambiguous translated residues. V3J clonotypes were defined as sequences sharing the same inferred V gene, J gene, and CDR3 amino acid sequence. Percentage overlap between repertoires was calculated by dividing the number of shared unique clonotypes by the size of the smaller repertoire. RTK rarefaction, the Chao1 estimator, and Recon v2.1 estimates of unobserved clonotypes were used to assess repertoire richness. Generation probabilities for all TCRbeta clonotypes obtained by the gDNA method from a handful of donors were computed using OLGA. TCRdb took over this immuneACCESS table, retaining in-frame rearrangements with V and J assigned. Such tables are incomplete; in checked studies, under half of the missing clones stem from an unresolved V gene, and the remainder is unexplained. The V and J calls and clone size were taken over from that table, and D and trimming were inferred from the DNA. The sample has roughly 2.4 million clones on record, approximately 95% of them singletons. The leading ten clones occupy roughly 0.13% of the sample.

Here V drops 4 bases and J drops 3 bases, and the junction holds 13 bases not matched to any gene. The CDR3, from cysteine to phenylalanine, totals 16 residues. The CDR3 DNA has 48 bases and is translated from base 1. In the germline V gene, CDR1 corresponds to SGHRS and CDR2 to YFSETQ. On this clone: It has no known antigen specificity. One base away there is no much larger clone; base qualities are not given.

The sample taken for sequencing was naive CD4+ T cells sorted from blood. This specimen's cell subset or site label, interpreted: CD45RA+ positively selected. The receptor comes from a man aged 18 to 29 in good health. This sequence uses TRBV5-1 and TRBJ2-7, and 7 bases in between align with TRBD1. This receptor has the CDR3 CASSKEKTGTNYEQYF. The DNA sequence reads TGCGCCAGCAGCAAGGAAAAGACAGGGACGAACTACGAGCAGTACTTC.